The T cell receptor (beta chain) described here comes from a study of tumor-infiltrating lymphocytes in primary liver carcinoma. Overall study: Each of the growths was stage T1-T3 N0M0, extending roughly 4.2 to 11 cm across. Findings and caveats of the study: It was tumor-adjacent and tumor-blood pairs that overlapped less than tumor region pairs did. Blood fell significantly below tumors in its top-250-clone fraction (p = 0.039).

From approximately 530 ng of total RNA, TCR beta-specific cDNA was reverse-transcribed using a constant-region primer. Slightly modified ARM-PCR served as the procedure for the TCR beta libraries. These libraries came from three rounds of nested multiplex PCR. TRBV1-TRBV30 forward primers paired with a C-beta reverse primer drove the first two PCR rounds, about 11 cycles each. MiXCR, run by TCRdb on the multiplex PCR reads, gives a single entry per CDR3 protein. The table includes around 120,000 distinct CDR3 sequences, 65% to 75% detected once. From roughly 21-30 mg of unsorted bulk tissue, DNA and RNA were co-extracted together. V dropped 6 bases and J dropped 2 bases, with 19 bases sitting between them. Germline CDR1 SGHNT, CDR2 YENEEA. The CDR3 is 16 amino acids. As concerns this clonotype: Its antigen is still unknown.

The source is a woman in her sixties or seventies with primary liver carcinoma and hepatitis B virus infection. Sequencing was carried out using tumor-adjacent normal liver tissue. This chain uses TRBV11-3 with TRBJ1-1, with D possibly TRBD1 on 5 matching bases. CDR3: CASSPPRTQRNTEAFF. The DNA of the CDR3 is TGTGCCAGCAGTCCCCCCCGGACACAAAGAAACACTGAAGCTTTCTTT.